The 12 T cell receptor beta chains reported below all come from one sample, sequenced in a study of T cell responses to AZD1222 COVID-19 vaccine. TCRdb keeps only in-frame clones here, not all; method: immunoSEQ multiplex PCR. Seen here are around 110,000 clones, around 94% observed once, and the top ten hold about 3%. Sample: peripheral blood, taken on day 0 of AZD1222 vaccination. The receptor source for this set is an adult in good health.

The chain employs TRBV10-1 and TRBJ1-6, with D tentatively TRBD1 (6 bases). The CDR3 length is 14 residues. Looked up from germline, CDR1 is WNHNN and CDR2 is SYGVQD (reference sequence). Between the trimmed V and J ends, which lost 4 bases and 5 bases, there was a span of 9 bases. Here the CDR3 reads CASSGDIDNSPLHF. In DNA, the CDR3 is TGCGCCAGCAGTGGGGACATCGATAATTCACCCCTCCACTTT.

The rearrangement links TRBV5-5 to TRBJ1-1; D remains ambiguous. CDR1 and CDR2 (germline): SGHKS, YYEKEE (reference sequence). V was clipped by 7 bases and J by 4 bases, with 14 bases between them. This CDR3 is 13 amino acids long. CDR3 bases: TGTGCCAGCTGCGTCGGAATCGGCACTGAAGCTTTCTTT. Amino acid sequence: CASCVGIGTEAFF.

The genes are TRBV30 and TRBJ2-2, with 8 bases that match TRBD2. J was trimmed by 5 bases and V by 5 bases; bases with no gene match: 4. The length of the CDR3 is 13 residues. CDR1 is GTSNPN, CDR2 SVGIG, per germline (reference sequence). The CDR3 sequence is CAWARGGTGELFF. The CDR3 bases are TGTGCCTGGGCCCGGGGGGGAACCGGGGAGCTGTTTTTT. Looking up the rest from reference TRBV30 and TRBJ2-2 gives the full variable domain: SQTIHQWPATLVQPVGSPLSLECTVEGTSNPNLYWYRQAAGRGLQLLFYSVGIGQISSEVPQNLSASRPQDRQFILSSKKLLLSDSGFYLCAWARGGTGELFFGEGSRLTVL.

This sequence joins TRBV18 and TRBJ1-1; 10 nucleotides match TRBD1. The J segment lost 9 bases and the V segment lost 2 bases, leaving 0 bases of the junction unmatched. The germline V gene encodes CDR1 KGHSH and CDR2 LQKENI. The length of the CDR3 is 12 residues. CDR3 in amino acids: CASSPDRGQAFF. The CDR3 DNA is TGTGCCAGCTCACCAGACAGGGGGCAAGCTTTCTTT.

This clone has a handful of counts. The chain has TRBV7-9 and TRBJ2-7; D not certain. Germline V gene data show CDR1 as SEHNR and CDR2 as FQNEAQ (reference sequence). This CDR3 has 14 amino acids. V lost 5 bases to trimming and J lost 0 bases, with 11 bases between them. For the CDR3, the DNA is TGTGCCAGCAGCCCGCCCCTTGCCTCCTACGAGCAGTACTTC. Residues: CASSPPLASYEQYF.

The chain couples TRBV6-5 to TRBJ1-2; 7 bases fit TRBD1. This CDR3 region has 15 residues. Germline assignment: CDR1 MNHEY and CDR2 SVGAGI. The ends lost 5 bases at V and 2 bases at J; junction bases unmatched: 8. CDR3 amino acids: CASSQTGAGNYGYTF. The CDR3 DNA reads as TGTGCCAGCAGTCAAACAGGGGCCGGAAACTATGGCTACACCTTC.

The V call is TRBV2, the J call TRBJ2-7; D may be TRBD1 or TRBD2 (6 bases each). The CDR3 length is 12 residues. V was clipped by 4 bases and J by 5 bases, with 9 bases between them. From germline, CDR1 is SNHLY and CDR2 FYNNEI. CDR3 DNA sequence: TGTGCCAGCAGTGGTAGGGGGGACGAGCAGTACTTC. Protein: CASSGRGDEQYF. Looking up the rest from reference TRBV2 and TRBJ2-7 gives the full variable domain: EPEVTQTPSHQVTQMGQEVILRCVPISNHLYFYWYRQILGQKVEFLVSFYNNEISEKSEIFDDQFSVERPDGSNFTLKIRSTKLEDSAMYFCASSGRGDEQYFGPGTRLTVT.

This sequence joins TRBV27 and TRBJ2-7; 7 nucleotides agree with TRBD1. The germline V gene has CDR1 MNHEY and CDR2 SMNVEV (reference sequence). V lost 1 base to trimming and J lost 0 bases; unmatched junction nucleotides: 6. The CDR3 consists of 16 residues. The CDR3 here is CASSLFEGASSYEQYF. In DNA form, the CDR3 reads TGTGCCAGCAGTTTATTCGAGGGGGCGAGCTCCTACGAGCAGTACTTC.

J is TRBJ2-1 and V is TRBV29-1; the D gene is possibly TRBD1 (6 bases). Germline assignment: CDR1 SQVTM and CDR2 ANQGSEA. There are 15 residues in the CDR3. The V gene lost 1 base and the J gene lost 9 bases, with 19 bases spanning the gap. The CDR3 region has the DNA TGCAGCGTTGAAGGTTGGTTCAGGGGAGAGGGTGAGCAGTTCTTC. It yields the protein CSVEGWFRGEGEQFF.

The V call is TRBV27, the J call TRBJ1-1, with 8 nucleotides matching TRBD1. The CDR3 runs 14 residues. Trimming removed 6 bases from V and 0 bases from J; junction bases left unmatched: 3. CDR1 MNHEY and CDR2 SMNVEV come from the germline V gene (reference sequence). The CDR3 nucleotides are TGTGCCAGCAGGATGACAGGGGTGAACACTGAAGCTTTCTTT. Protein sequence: CASRMTGVNTEAFF.

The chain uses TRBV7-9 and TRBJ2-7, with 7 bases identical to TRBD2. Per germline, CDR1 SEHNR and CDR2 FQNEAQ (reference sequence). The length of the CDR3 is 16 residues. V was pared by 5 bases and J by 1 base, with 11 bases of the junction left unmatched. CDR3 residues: CASSILTSRLSYEQYF. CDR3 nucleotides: TGTGCCAGCAGCATCCTGACTAGCCGACTATCCTACGAGCAGTACTTC.

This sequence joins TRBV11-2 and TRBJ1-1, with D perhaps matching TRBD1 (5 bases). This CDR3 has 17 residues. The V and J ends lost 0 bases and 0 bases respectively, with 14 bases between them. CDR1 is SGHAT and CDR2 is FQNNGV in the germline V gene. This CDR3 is CASSLDLGPLLNTEAFF. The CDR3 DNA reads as TGTGCCAGCAGCTTAGATCTGGGGCCACTCTTGAACACTGAAGCTTTCTTT.